These 15 T cell receptor beta chains were sequenced from one sample in a study of spatial heterogeneity in lung cancer. Time point meaning: blood at routine non-recurrence follow-up after resection. TCRdb re-derived calls from the 5' RACE reads in MiXCR, one entry per CDR3 protein. The data show fewer than 150,000 distinct CDR3 sequences, 10% to 11% seen once. Specimen: PBMCs, collected at follow-up. The receptors were gathered from a female donor with early-stage non-small cell lung cancer.

This clonotype turned up a few times. The chain employs TRBV5-4 and TRBJ2-5; D is possibly TRBD1 or TRBD2 (5 bases each). This CDR3 is 14 amino acids long. V gave up 2 bases and J gave up 7 bases, with 15 bases separating them. CDR1 and CDR2 (germline): SGHNT, YYREEE (reference sequence). In nucleotides, the CDR3 is TGTGCCAGCAGCTTCAGGGACCCTCTTGGGACCCAGTACTTC. Residues: CASSFRDPLGTQYF.

The chain links TRBV5-8 to TRBJ2-1; D perhaps matches TRBD2 (5 bases). This CDR3 is built from 14 residues. Deletions cut 4 bases from V and 8 bases from J, with 16 bases between. Germline V gene data show CDR1 as SGHTS and CDR2 as YDEGEE. Here the CDR3 DNA reads TGTGCCAGCAGCGCCAGGCGGGTTAGGCATGAGCAGTTCTTC. Its protein is CASSARRVRHEQFF.

This clonotype was counted only a few times. The chain recombines TRBV24-1 with TRBJ1-1; tentative D call: TRBD1 (5 bases). V was clipped by 0 bases and J by 8 bases, with 9 bases between them. The CDR3 spans 13 residues. The germline V gene encodes CDR1 KGHDR and CDR2 SFDVKD. The CDR3 loop reads CATSDLQGGEAFF. The CDR3, as DNA: TGTGCCACCAGTGATTTGCAGGGAGGGGAAGCTTTCTTT.

The rearrangement uses TRBV9 and TRBJ2-3, with 12 bases identical to TRBD2. Losses at the gene ends were 4 bases for V and 5 bases for J; bases not matched to a gene: 8. Germline V CDR1 and CDR2: SGDLS, YYNGEE. This CDR3 is built from 16 residues. The chain's CDR3 is CASSLGLAGGGDTQYF. CDR3 nucleotide sequence: TGTGCCAGCAGCTTGGGACTAGCGGGCGGGGGAGATACGCAGTATTTT.

This sequence joins TRBV20-1 and TRBJ2-1, with TRBD1 as a possible D gene (5 bases). Trimming shortened V by 8 bases and J by 5 bases, and 16 bases separated the two germline ends. Looked up from germline, CDR1 is DFQATT and CDR2 is SNEGSKA (reference sequence). The CDR3 runs 13 residues. The chain's CDR3 is CSSTGRVNNEQFF. In DNA form, the CDR3 reads TGCAGTTCTACAGGACGGGTTAACAATGAGCAGTTCTTC.

This clonotype was counted between two and nine times. The rearrangement joins TRBV29-1 to TRBJ1-1; no firm D call. The CDR3 consists of 13 residues. V was cut by 2 bases and J by 2 bases, with 9 bases left in between. Looked up from germline, CDR1 is SQVTM and CDR2 is ANQGSEA. CDR3 region: CSVEKRKNTEAFF. The CDR3 DNA sequence: TGCAGCGTTGAAAAACGGAAAAACACTGAAGCTTTCTTT.

The chain's CDR3 is CATAGGLADREQFF. Here the CDR3 DNA reads TGTGCTACGGCGGGGGGCCTAGCGGATAGGGAGCAGTTCTTC. The genes are TRBV24-1 and TRBJ2-1; TRBD2 agrees at 8 bases. Germline lookup yields CDR1 KGHDR and CDR2 SFDVKD. CDR3 length: 14 residues.

V is TRBV6-5 and J is TRBJ1-2, with a possible D match to TRBD1 (5 bases). Trimming removed 0 bases at V and 4 bases at J, with 12 bases between. Germline V lookup: CDR1 MNHEY, CDR2 SVGAGI. The CDR3 totals 15 residues. CDR3 DNA sequence: TGTGCCAGCAGTTACTCGAGCGGAGGGGCCTATGGCTACACCTTC. Its protein product is CASSYSSGGAYGYTF.

This clonotype was observed at least ten times. V is TRBV18 and J is TRBJ2-3; D might be TRBD1 or TRBD2, each matching 5 bases. Germline CDR1 KGHSH, CDR2 LQKENI. The V gene lost 0 bases and the J gene lost 4 bases, with 5 bases spanning the gap. The CDR3 loop spans 13 amino acids. The CDR3 sequence is CASSPPGADTQYF. DNA of the CDR3: TGTGCCAGCTCACCACCGGGGGCAGATACGCAGTATTTT.

In this sample, this clonotype turned up a few times. The rearrangement links TRBV6-5 to TRBJ2-6, with a tentative D call TRBD1 (5 bases). CDR1 is MNHEY, CDR2 SVGAGI, per germline. The V gene lost 2 bases and the J gene lost 0 bases, with 20 bases spanning the gap. The CDR3 extends over 20 amino acids. DNA of the CDR3: TGTGCCAGCAGTTACGGGGCCTTCGGCAGGAGTGACTCTGGGGCCAACGTCCTGACTTTC. Translated, it gives CASSYGAFGRSDSGANVLTF.

The V and J genes are TRBV30 and TRBJ1-5; D ambiguous. Germline V gene data show CDR1 as GTSNPN and CDR2 as SVGIG (reference sequence). Trimming stripped 2 bases from V and 4 bases from J, with 18 bases between. The CDR3 has 16 amino acids. DNA for the CDR3: TGTGCCTGGAGTACCTCCCTTGTAACAGCTAATCAGCCCCAGCATTTT. Translated: CAWSTSLVTANQPQHF.

In this sample, this clonotype turned up a few times. The chain links TRBV28 to TRBJ1-1; D not certain. Germline V lookup: CDR1 MDHEN, CDR2 SYDVKM. Trimming left V 2 bases short and J 1 base short, with 11 bases between. The CDR3 totals 15 residues. The CDR3 sequence: CASSLGQTGNTEAFF. As DNA, the CDR3 is TGTGCCAGCAGTTTAGGGCAGACGGGGAACACTGAAGCTTTCTTT.

V gene TRBV14 combines with J gene TRBJ2-1; D not resolved. V lost 3 bases, J lost 8 bases, and 8 bases lay in between. CDR3 length: 12 residues. Germline CDR1 is SGHDN and CDR2 is FVKESK. CDR3 nucleotide sequence: TGTGCCAGCAGCCATTTGTGGGATGAGCAGTTCTTC. Its translation is CASSHLWDEQFF.

V is TRBV28 and J is TRBJ2-7, with 7 bases lining up with TRBD2. The CDR3 runs 16 residues. Germline assignment: CDR1 MDHEN and CDR2 SYDVKM. V was clipped by 3 bases and J by 0 bases; unmatched bases: 8. The CDR3 DNA follows: TGTGCCAGCAGTTTCACTAGCGCACCGAGCTCCTACGAGCAGTACTTC. Its translation: CASSFTSAPSSYEQYF.

This clonotype was counted only a few times. The V call is TRBV19, the J call TRBJ2-5; D is possibly TRBD1 (5 bases). Trimming pared 7 bases from V and 4 bases from J, leaving 13 bases between. This CDR3 has 13 residues. The germline V gene encodes CDR1 LNHDA and CDR2 SQIVND (reference sequence). CDR3 coding DNA: TGTGCCAGTAAACCGGACACCGTAGAGACCCAGTACTTC. Its protein is CASKPDTVETQYF.